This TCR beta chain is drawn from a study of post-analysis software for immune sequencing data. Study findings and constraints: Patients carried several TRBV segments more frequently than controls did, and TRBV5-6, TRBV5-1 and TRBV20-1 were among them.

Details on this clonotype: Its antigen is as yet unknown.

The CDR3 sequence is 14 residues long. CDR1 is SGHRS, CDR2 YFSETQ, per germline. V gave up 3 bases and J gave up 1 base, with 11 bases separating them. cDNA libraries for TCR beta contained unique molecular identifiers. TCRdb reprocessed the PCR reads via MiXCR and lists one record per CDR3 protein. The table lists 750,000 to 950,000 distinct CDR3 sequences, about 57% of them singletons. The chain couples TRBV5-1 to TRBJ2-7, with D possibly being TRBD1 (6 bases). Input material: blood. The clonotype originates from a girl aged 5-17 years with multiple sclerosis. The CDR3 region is CASSWGTQSYEQYF. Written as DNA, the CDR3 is TGCGCCAGCAGCTGGGGGACACAATCCTACGAGCAGTACTTC.